These 17 T cell receptor beta chains originate from one sample sequenced in a study of cytomegalovirus exposure and HLA in healthy donors. Assay: immunoSEQ multiplex PCR; the TCRdb copy retains only in-frame clones and omits some. The sample has 180,000 or so clones; around 86% are singletons. Sequencing used PBMCs. The receptor set was obtained from a man aged 25-45 years in good health and CMV-seropositive.

The rearrangement joins TRBV4-3 to TRBJ2-2; TRBD1 is a possible D gene (6 bases). Per germline, CDR1 LGHNA and CDR2 YSLEER. Deletions cut 3 bases from V and 8 bases from J, with 16 bases between. This CDR3 spans 15 amino acids. The chain's CDR3 is CASSHTGYRFGELFF. CDR3 bases: TGCGCCAGCAGCCATACAGGGTACCGGTTTGGGGAGCTGTTTTTT.

Turning to this clone: Other DNA sequences within the sample encode an identical CDR3. The chain couples TRBV27 to TRBJ2-7; D uncertain. The CDR3 totals 11 residues. V was shortened by 3 bases and J by 4 bases, with 4 bases between the two germline ends. Germline V gene sequence: CDR1 MNHEY, CDR2 SMNVEV (reference sequence). The DNA for the CDR3 is TGTGCCAGCAGTTTGGGGTACGAGCAGTACTTC. As protein: CASSLGYEQYF.

The chain couples TRBV10-3 to TRBJ2-7; 9 bases map to TRBD1. V lost 3 bases, J lost 5 bases, and 5 bases stayed unmatched. This CDR3 is 14 amino acids long. Looked up from germline, CDR1 is ENHRY and CDR2 is SYGVKD. CDR3 sequence (DNA): TGTGCCATCAGTGACCCCGGGACAGGGAACGAGCAGTACTTC. It specifies CAISDPGTGNEQYF.

The V call is TRBV2, the J call TRBJ1-4; 9 bases map to TRBD1. The CDR3 is made up of 14 amino acids. After removal of 5 bases from V and 6 bases from J, the junction contained 4 bases not matched to a gene. Per the germline V gene, CDR1 is SNHLY and CDR2 is FYNNEI. The CDR3 sequence is CASSWTGADEKLFF. In nucleotides, the CDR3 is TGTGCCAGCAGTTGGACAGGGGCAGATGAAAAACTGTTTTTT.

This clone was counted only a few times. This chain uses TRBV21-1 with TRBJ1-5. TRBV21-1 is deemed a pseudogene. The CDR3 contains 13 residues. The chain's CDR3 is CASSKEMDQPQHF. The DNA for the CDR3 is TGTGCCAGCAGCAAAGAGATGGATCAGCCCCAGCATTTT.

This clone was counted at least ten times. This chain links TRBV18 with TRBJ1-1; weak D call: TRBD1 (6 bases). V lost 2 bases and J 6 bases, leaving 13 bases between the germline ends. This CDR3 region has 14 residues. Germline V gene sequence: CDR1 KGHSH, CDR2 LQKENI. As DNA, the CDR3 is TGTGCCAGCTCACCAGAGACAAGGGGGGCTGAAGCTTTCTTT. Translated, it gives CASSPETRGAEAFF.

The chain links TRBV7-2 to TRBJ2-2; 8 bases fit TRBD2. There are 12 residues in the CDR3. The V and J ends lost 9 bases and 7 bases, in that order; junction bases with no gene match: 4. Germline lookup yields CDR1 SGHTA and CDR2 FQGNSA. CDR3 protein: CARRGAGGELFF. The CDR3 DNA sequence: TGTGCCAGGCGGGGGGCAGGCGGGGAGCTGTTTTTT.

The genes are TRBV30 and TRBJ1-2, with TRBD1 as a possible D gene (6 bases). V was cut by 2 bases and J by 1 base, with 8 bases left in between. Germline V lookup: CDR1 GTSNPN, CDR2 SVGIG (reference sequence). CDR3 length equals 13 residues. The chain's CDR3 is CAWSRGNNYGYTF. The DNA for the CDR3 is TGTGCCTGGAGTAGGGGGAATAACTATGGCTACACCTTC.

This clone was counted many times. The gene calls are TRBV5-3 and TRBJ1-5; D not certain. TRBV5-3 is filed as an ORF, its function uncertain. The CDR3 spans 11 residues. V was pared by 0 bases and J by 7 bases, with 2 bases between. The CDR3 sequence is CARSLAQPQHF. The CDR3 nucleotides read TGTGCCAGAAGCTTGGCACAGCCCCAGCATTTT.

This rearrangement joins TRBV19 to TRBJ1-1; 9 positions match TRBD1. The V gene end was trimmed by 7 bases and the J gene end by 6 bases; junction bases not matched to a gene: 12. Germline V gene data show CDR1 as LNHDA and CDR2 as SQIVND (reference sequence). The CDR3 covers 15 residues. CDR3 residues: CASNTYGQGISEAFF. CDR3 coding DNA: TGTGCCAGTAATACATACGGACAGGGGATCTCTGAAGCTTTCTTT. The full variable domain, with the rest looked up from reference TRBV19 and TRBJ1-1, is DGGITQSPKYLFRKEGQNVTLSCEQNLNHDAMYWYRQDPGQGLRLIYYSQIVNDFQKGDIAEGYSVSREKKESFPLTVTSAQKNPTAFYLCASNTYGQGISEAFFGQGTRLTVV.

V is TRBV11-2 and J is TRBJ2-1; 10 bases map to TRBD2. J gave up 10 bases and V 4 bases, and 4 bases lay outside the gene matches. There are 13 residues in the CDR3. Germline V gene sequence: CDR1 SGHAT, CDR2 FQNNGV. The CDR3 here is CASSYLAGGEQFF. DNA for the CDR3: TGTGCCAGCAGCTATTTAGCGGGAGGCGAGCAGTTCTTC. The full variable domain, with the rest looked up from reference TRBV11-2 and TRBJ2-1, is EAGVAQSPRYKIIEKRQSVAFWCNPISGHATLYWYQQILGQGPKLLIQFQNNGVVDDSQLPKDRFSAERLKGVDSTLKIQPAKLEDSAVYLCASSYLAGGEQFFGPGTRLTVL.

This clone was observed a single time. This chain links TRBV9 with TRBJ1-3; 12 bases line up with TRBD1. The germline V gene encodes CDR1 SGDLS and CDR2 YYNGEE. The ends lost 3 bases at V and 7 bases at J; junction bases unmatched: 2. The CDR3 loop spans 14 amino acids. CDR3 nucleotide sequence: TGTGCCAGCAGCGGGGGACAGGGGGCTAACACCATATATTTT. Its translation is CASSGGQGANTIYF.

This clone has ten or more counts. J is TRBJ2-7 and V is TRBV13; the D gene is possibly TRBD1 (6 bases). V lost 6 bases to trimming and J lost 5 bases, with 17 bases between them. The CDR3 extends over 14 amino acids. CDR1 and CDR2 (germline): PRHDT, FYEKMQ (reference sequence). The CDR3 coding sequence is TGTGCCAGCAGGTTTAGAGGCAGGGGCCACGAGCAGTACTTC. Translating it yields CASRFRGRGHEQYF. Based on the CDR3 plus reference TRBV13 and TRBJ2-7, the full variable domain is AAGVIQSPRHLIKEKRETATLKCYPIPRHDTVYWYQQGPGQDPQFLISFYEKMQSDKGSIPDRFSAQQFSDYHSELNMSSLELGDSALYFCASRFRGRGHEQYFGPGTRLTVT.

This chain links TRBV9 with TRBJ1-2; TRBD1 is a possible D gene (6 bases). Germline CDR1 and CDR2: SGDLS and YYNGEE. There are 13 residues in the CDR3. Trimming took 6 bases from V and 3 from J, leaving 12 bases between them. The chain's CDR3 is CASTPNRDYGYTF. DNA for the CDR3: TGTGCCAGCACCCCCAACAGGGACTATGGCTACACCTTC.

The chain is built from TRBV11-2 and TRBJ1-3, with D uncertain. This CDR3 spans 16 amino acids. V lost 3 bases and J lost 3, with 15 bases in between. Germline CDR1 is SGHAT and CDR2 is FQNNGV. Written as DNA, the CDR3 is TGTGCCAGCAGCTTCAAGGTCGCGAGGGATGGAAACACCATATATTTT. Translation gives CASSFKVARDGNTIYF.

The V gene is TRBV4-3, the J gene TRBJ2-1; D is ambiguous. The germline V gene encodes CDR1 LGHNA and CDR2 YSLEER. The CDR3 runs 14 residues. Trimming took off 0 bases at V and 5 bases at J, with 8 bases between the two ends. The CDR3 loop is CASSQDHRNNEQFF. The CDR3 DNA reads TGCGCCAGCAGCCAAGATCACAGAAACAATGAGCAGTTCTTC.

The J gene is TRBJ2-2, the V gene TRBV4-1; no clear D. The CDR3 has 14 amino acids. V was clipped by 7 bases and J by 6 bases, with 15 bases between them. From germline, CDR1 is MGHRA and CDR2 YSYEKL. CDR3 in DNA: TGCGCCAGCACTGACCTAAGGAATGCCGGGGAGCTGTTTTTT. Translating it yields CASTDLRNAGELFF.